This entry features one T cell receptor (beta chain) sequence. Its antigen is still unknown. The CDR3 is 14 amino acids. V lost 4 bases to trimming and J lost 3 bases, with 9 bases between them. The V gene's germline CDR1 is MNHEY and CDR2 SVGAGI. TCRdb called the 5' RACE reads again in MiXCR, with one record for every CDR3 protein. The profile shows approximately 160,000 distinct CDR3 sequences, about 6.2% of them singletons. The entry originates in a study of T cells after yellow fever vaccination. Whole-study context: It was SMART-Seq v4 Ultra Low Input that prepared the fractions with low cell numbers. Points from the study as a whole: Reappearing after the booster were most of the clones from primary vaccination (roughly 95% CD4, approximately 89% CD8). Shared CD4/CD8 clonotypes were a small share, likely from convergent recombination. On re-exposure, the response was weaker but peaked faster, at day 5 versus 15.

This TCR came from a man younger than 35 who received the YFV17D yellow fever vaccine. This sequence joins TRBV6-5 and TRBJ2-2; tentatively, D is TRBD1 (6 bases). Sequenced here: CD4+ T cells sorted from PBMCs, sampled on the day of the first yellow fever vaccination. The DNA for the CDR3 is TGTGCCAGCAGTTCGCGGACAGACACCGGGGAGCTGTTTTTT. This sequence encodes CASSSRTDTGELFF.